This record covers a single T cell receptor (beta chain). Its antigen is unknown. This entry is derived from a study of beta chain features in type 1 diabetes. General study points: PCR might favor shorter templates, but any such skew would affect patients and controls equally. Patients showed naive, central memory and Treg TCRB repertoires that appeared more similar than those of healthy donors. Among patients with Type 1 diabetes, TCRB CDR3s were moderately but significantly shorter in every one of the four CD4+ subsets.

The germline V gene has CDR1 SGHVS and CDR2 FNYEAQ. The V end was cut by 5 bases, the J end by 3 bases, with 8 bases between. The CDR3 sequence is 13 residues long. Sorted populations all had greater than 98% purity. Expressed TCRB transcripts were sequenced because the isolated RNA had all been reverse transcribed beforehand. Clones were sequenced by immunoSEQ multiplex PCR, and TCRdb holds only the in-frame ones, with some missing. The sample has hundreds of thousands of clones; around an eighth are singletons. The TCR comes from a man aged 18 to 29 with type 1 diabetes. J is TRBJ2-1 and V is TRBV7-6; D is uncertain. What was sequenced was naive CD4+ T cells from blood. The CDR3, as DNA: TGTGCCAGCAGCGCTATGGACTACAATGAGCAGTTCTTC. Translated, it gives CASSAMDYNEQFF. Using reference TRBV7-6 and TRBJ2-1 for the parts outside the CDR3, the full variable domain is GAGVSQSPRYKVTKRGQDVALRCDPISGHVSLYWYRQALGQGPEFLTYFNYEAQQDKSGLPNDRFSAERPEGSISTLTIQRTEQRDSAMYRCASSAMDYNEQFFGPGTRLTVL.